These 19 T cell receptor beta chains were sequenced from one sample in a study of T cell responses to AZD1222 COVID-19 vaccine. TCRdb's copy holds only in-frame clones and misses some; the assay was immunoSEQ multiplex PCR. The sample lists almost 55,000 clones, about 81% occurring once. This sample comprised peripheral blood, obtained on day 0 of AZD1222 vaccination. The receptor set was obtained from an adult in good health.

This clone was detected only a few times. V and J are TRBV3-1 (or the pseudogene TRBV3-2) and TRBJ2-2; D call uncertain. Germline V gene sequence: CDR1 LGHDT, CDR2 YNNKEL (reference sequence). This CDR3 has 17 residues. V was cut by 2 bases and J by 5 bases, with 18 bases left in between. CDR3 nucleotides: TGTGCCAGCAGCCAAAATCTGATGGGGATGGGGACCGGGGAGCTGTTTTTT. As protein: CASSQNLMGMGTGELFF.

The chain couples TRBV15 to TRBJ1-5, with D uncertain. Germline V gene lookup returns CDR1 LNHNV and CDR2 YYDKDF (reference sequence). The CDR3 runs 12 residues. V lost 1 base to trimming and J lost 2 bases, with 0 bases between them. The CDR3, as DNA: TGTGCCACCAGCAGAGGCAATCAGCCCCAGCATTTT. Translated, it gives CATSRGNQPQHF.

The V gene is TRBV19, the J gene TRBJ1-1; D call uncertain. This CDR3 contains 16 residues. Trimming stripped 5 bases from V and 2 bases from J, with 18 bases between. Germline lookup yields CDR1 LNHDA and CDR2 SQIVND (reference sequence). The CDR3: CASSSPGSPGNTEAFF. In nucleotides, the CDR3 is TGTGCCAGTAGTTCCCCTGGGTCCCCTGGAAACACTGAAGCTTTCTTT.

The V call is TRBV3-1 (or the pseudogene TRBV3-2), the J call TRBJ2-1, with 8 bases fitting TRBD1. V lost 4 bases to trimming and J lost 5 bases; unmatched junction nucleotides: 16. The germline V gene encodes CDR1 LGHDT and CDR2 YNNKEL (reference sequence). This CDR3 region has 18 residues. CDR3 in DNA: TGTGCCAGCAGCCTAGACCCTTTGGGGACAGGTTCGAACAATGAGCAGTTCTTC. Residues: CASSLDPLGTGSNNEQFF.

This chain links TRBV6-5 with TRBJ1-6; D unresolved. CDR1 and CDR2 (germline): MNHEY, SVGAGI. The CDR3 is made up of 15 amino acids. V lost 6 bases and J lost 6, with 15 bases in between. CDR3 in amino acids: CASRPGSLTNSPLHF. The CDR3 nucleotides are TGTGCCAGCAGACCGGGGAGTTTAACTAATTCACCCCTCCACTTT.

The chain is built from TRBV3-1 (or the pseudogene TRBV3-2) and TRBJ2-1; 11 bases match TRBD1. This CDR3 has 14 residues. CDR1 and CDR2 (germline): LGHDT, YNNKEL (reference sequence). With V trimmed by 4 bases and J by 10 bases, 6 bases remained unmatched. CDR3 sequence (DNA): TGTGCCAGCAGCCCGGACAGGGGGCATCGAGAGCAGTTCTTC. Translation: CASSPDRGHREQFF.

The chain has TRBV11-2 and TRBJ1-1, with D tentatively TRBD1 (6 bases). V was trimmed by 6 bases and J by 10 bases, leaving 15 bases between them. This CDR3 region has 12 residues. Germline CDR1 and CDR2: SGHAT and FQNNGV. The CDR3 sequence: CASSLMGAGAFF. CDR3 nucleotides: TGTGCCAGCAGTTTAATGGGGGCGGGAGCTTTCTTT. Variable domain in full (rest from reference TRBV11-2 and TRBJ1-1): EAGVAQSPRYKIIEKRQSVAFWCNPISGHATLYWYQQILGQGPKLLIQFQNNGVVDDSQLPKDRFSAERLKGVDSTLKIQPAKLEDSAVYLCASSLMGAGAFFGQGTRLTVV.

The rearrangement uses TRBV5-5 and TRBJ1-1; D is unresolved. Trimming took 4 bases from V and 0 from J, leaving 13 bases between them. The CDR3 is made up of 15 amino acids. The germline CDR1 and CDR2 sequences are SGHKS and YYEKEE (reference sequence). CDR3 in DNA: TGTGCCAGCAGCCGCGATTTGACTATGAACACTGAAGCTTTCTTT. Translating gives CASSRDLTMNTEAFF.

A single count supports this clone. This chain links TRBV2 with TRBJ1-4; possibly TRBD1 for D (5 bases). V was shortened by 3 bases and J by 8 bases, with 13 bases between the two germline ends. There are 14 residues in the CDR3. In germline, CDR1 is SNHLY, CDR2 FYNNEI. The CDR3 DNA sequence: TGTGCCAGCAGTGACCCAGGGATAATAGAAAAACTGTTTTTT. Translated: CASSDPGIIEKLFF.

V usage is TRBV5-1 and J usage is TRBJ2-3; the D is unclear. Germline V gene data show CDR1 as SGHRS and CDR2 as YFSETQ. The CDR3 is 15 residues long. Trimming pared 4 bases from V and 2 bases from J, leaving 14 bases between. This CDR3 is CASSLRAEHTDTQYF. CDR3 coding DNA: TGCGCCAGCAGCCTCCGGGCAGAGCACACAGATACGCAGTATTTT.

V usage is TRBV9 and J usage is TRBJ1-4; 10 bases are a match to TRBD1. The CDR3 runs to 17 residues. Germline loops: CDR1 SGDLS, CDR2 YYNGEE. The trim removed 0 bases at V and 3 bases at J, leaving 5 bases unmatched. CDR3 coding DNA: TGTGCCAGCAGCGTAGAGGACAGGGGGTTGGCTAATGAAAAACTGTTTTTT. It is translated as CASSVEDRGLANEKLFF.

In this sample, this clone turned up a few times. This chain connects TRBV10-2 to TRBJ2-7; 8 positions match TRBD2. V was clipped by 3 bases and J by 3 bases; unmatched bases: 10. Germline CDR1 reads WSHSY; CDR2 reads SAAADI. This CDR3 has 16 residues. The CDR3 DNA reads as TGCGCCAGCAGTGAAAACGGGAGGGCCAAAGACTACGAGCAGTACTTC. Translation gives CASSENGRAKDYEQYF.

The chain recombines TRBV13 with TRBJ2-3; no firm D call. The germline gives CDR1 PRHDT, CDR2 FYEKMQ (reference sequence). Between the trimmed V and J ends, which lost 2 bases and 8 bases, there was a span of 5 bases. The CDR3 runs 11 residues. Here the CDR3 DNA reads TGTGCCAGCAGCTTACAAGTTACGCAGTATTTT. As protein: CASSLQVTQYF.

The chain recombines TRBV11-2 with TRBJ2-5; TRBD2 agrees at 7 bases. After removal of 1 base from V and 5 bases from J, the junction contained 7 bases not matched to a gene. The CDR3 is made up of 15 amino acids. Germline V gene lookup returns CDR1 SGHAT and CDR2 FQNNGV. Written as DNA, the CDR3 is TGTGCCAGCAGCTTAGGCCCCACTAGCGCGGAGACCCAGTACTTC. Encoded protein: CASSLGPTSAETQYF.

This clone was picked up one time. The chain recombines TRBV7-2 with TRBJ1-4, with no clear D. The V gene lost 2 bases and the J gene lost 8 bases, with 9 bases spanning the gap. Germline CDR1 and CDR2: SGHTA and FQGNSA. CDR3 length: 13 residues. CDR3 residues: CASSLSREEKLFF. The CDR3 DNA sequence: TGTGCCAGCAGCTTAAGCCGAGAGGAAAAACTGTTTTTT.

The CDR3 sequence is CASSSGQVSYEQYF. In nucleotides, the CDR3 is TGTGCCAGCAGCTCCGGACAGGTATCCTACGAGCAGTACTTC. The genes are TRBV7-2 and TRBJ2-7; 7 positions match TRBD1. Looked up from germline, CDR1 is SGHTA and CDR2 is FQGNSA. The ends lost 4 bases at V and 1 base at J; junction bases unmatched: 4. The CDR3 is 14 amino acids.

This chain connects TRBV6-2 or TRBV6-3 to TRBJ1-1; D not resolved. The germline V gene has CDR1 MNHEY and CDR2 SVGEGT. V dropped 3 bases and J dropped 2 bases, with 13 bases sitting between them. The CDR3 contains 15 residues. CDR3 region: CASSYSGRTNTEAFF. CDR3 DNA: TGTGCCAGCAGTTATTCCGGACGGACTAACACTGAAGCTTTCTTT.

This clone showed up just once. The rearrangement joins TRBV28 to TRBJ1-5; a possible D gene is TRBD1 (5 bases). This CDR3 has 14 residues. V dropped 2 bases and J dropped 7 bases, with 12 bases sitting between them. Germline loops: CDR1 MDHEN, CDR2 SYDVKM. The CDR3 DNA reads TGTGCCAGCAGTTTAGGGGCAGAAGCGCAGCCCCAGCATTTT. It yields the protein CASSLGAEAQPQHF.

J is TRBJ2-7 and V is TRBV3-1 (or the pseudogene TRBV3-2); 12 nucleotides align to TRBD1. This CDR3 region has 18 residues. J was trimmed by 3 bases and V by 0 bases; bases with no gene match: 9. From germline, CDR1 is LGHDT and CDR2 YNNKEL (reference sequence). The DNA for the CDR3 is TGTGCCAGCAGCCAAGAGGGGACAGGGGGCCGTGGTGGCTACGAGCAGTACTTC. Residues: CASSQEGTGGRGGYEQYF.